The 9 T cell receptor beta chains in this list originate from one sample, sequenced in a study of OX40 agonist ivuxolimab in advanced cancers. The table came from immunoSEQ multiplex PCR; TCRdb's copy has only in-frame clones and leaves some out. The table lists almost 80,000 clones, around 80% of them singletons. The sequencing used CD4+ or CD8+ T cells sorted from blood, collected in a trial of the OX40 agonist ivuxolimab. The receptors were sampled from an adult with an advanced solid tumor such as melanoma, head and neck, liver or kidney cancer.

The chain carries TRBV28 and TRBJ1-1; D is unclear. With 1 base removed from V and 12 bases from J, the gap between germline ends came to 12 bases. In germline, CDR1 is MDHEN, CDR2 SYDVKM. CDR3 size: 12 residues. CDR3 sequence reads: CASSLLTSVSFF. CDR3 DNA: TGTGCCAGCAGTTTATTAACCTCCGTCTCTTTCTTT.

The chain joins TRBV5-1 to TRBJ1-2; 8 positions match TRBD1. In germline, CDR1 is SGHRS, CDR2 YFSETQ. The CDR3 covers 15 residues. The junction had 10 bases not matched to a gene; V was cut back by 3 bases and J by 6 bases. The CDR3 DNA sequence: TGCGCCAGCAGCTCCGAACGGACAGGGACGGATGGCTACACCTTC. Its protein is CASSSERTGTDGYTF. Combining the CDR3 with reference TRBV5-1 and TRBJ1-2 gives the whole variable domain KAGVTQTPRYLIKTRGQQVTLSCSPISGHRSVSWYQQTPGQGLQFLFEYFSETQRNKGNFPGRFSGRQFSNSRSEMNVSTLELGDSALYLCASSSERTGTDGYTFGSGTRLTVV.

The J gene is TRBJ2-4, the V gene TRBV2; D gene unclear. V was pared by 11 bases and J by 2 bases, with 16 bases between. The CDR3 covers 14 residues. The germline gives CDR1 SNHLY, CDR2 FYNNEI. The CDR3 sequence: CAARVASPKNIQYF. In nucleotides, the CDR3 is TGTGCCGCAAGGGTGGCTTCGCCCAAAAACATTCAGTACTTC.

This clone was counted between two and nine times. The J gene is TRBJ1-4, the V gene TRBV18; D is uncertain. Trimming stripped 3 bases from V and 3 bases from J, with 14 bases between. CDR3 length equals 16 residues. In germline, CDR1 is KGHSH, CDR2 LQKENI. The CDR3 reads CASSPSGFGANEKLFF. For the CDR3, the DNA is TGTGCCAGCTCACCTTCGGGTTTCGGGGCTAATGAAAAACTGTTTTTT.

The rearrangement uses TRBV10-3 and TRBJ1-1; 7 bases line up with TRBD1. The CDR3 runs to 14 residues. The ends lost 2 bases at V and 5 bases at J; junction bases unmatched: 5. The germline gives CDR1 ENHRY, CDR2 SYGVKD. The CDR3 spells CAISERGRDTEAFF. Written as DNA, the CDR3 is TGTGCCATCAGTGAGAGGGGGCGGGATACTGAAGCTTTCTTT.

This clone was observed a single time. This chain uses TRBV5-1 with TRBJ2-5; 8 bases align to TRBD2. The CDR3 totals 15 residues. Germline CDR1 SGHRS, CDR2 YFSETQ. J was trimmed by 1 base and V by 4 bases; bases with no gene match: 6. The DNA of the CDR3 is TGCGCCAGCAGCGTAGCGGGGCAAAGCCAAGAGACCCAGTACTTC. It yields the protein CASSVAGQSQETQYF.

V and J are TRBV11-2 and TRBJ1-6, with D possibly TRBD1 on 5 matching bases. Germline assignment: CDR1 SGHAT and CDR2 FQNNGV. This CDR3 comprises 15 residues. Between the trimmed V and J ends, which lost 5 bases and 6 bases, there was a span of 14 bases. The DNA of the CDR3 is TGTGCCAGCAGCCCAGAGAGGGGAATTAATTCACCCCTCCACTTT. This codes for CASSPERGINSPLHF.

The chain has TRBV5-6 and TRBJ2-2; D is ambiguous. Germline V CDR1 and CDR2: SGHDT, YYEEEE. V was pared by 4 bases and J by 8 bases, with 9 bases between. This CDR3 region has 12 residues. CDR3 sequence reads: CASSPGMGELFF. CDR3 nucleotides: TGTGCCAGCAGCCCTGGTATGGGGGAGCTGTTTTTT.

The CDR3 nucleotides read TGTGCCAGCAGCCCGGGACAAACGTACCAAGAGACCCAGTACTTC. Residues: CASSPGQTYQETQYF. The genes are TRBV6-5 and TRBJ2-5, with D possibly matching TRBD1 (6 bases). Germline assignment: CDR1 MNHEY and CDR2 SVGAGI. V lost 6 bases to trimming and J lost 0 bases, with 14 bases between them. The CDR3 is made up of 15 amino acids.